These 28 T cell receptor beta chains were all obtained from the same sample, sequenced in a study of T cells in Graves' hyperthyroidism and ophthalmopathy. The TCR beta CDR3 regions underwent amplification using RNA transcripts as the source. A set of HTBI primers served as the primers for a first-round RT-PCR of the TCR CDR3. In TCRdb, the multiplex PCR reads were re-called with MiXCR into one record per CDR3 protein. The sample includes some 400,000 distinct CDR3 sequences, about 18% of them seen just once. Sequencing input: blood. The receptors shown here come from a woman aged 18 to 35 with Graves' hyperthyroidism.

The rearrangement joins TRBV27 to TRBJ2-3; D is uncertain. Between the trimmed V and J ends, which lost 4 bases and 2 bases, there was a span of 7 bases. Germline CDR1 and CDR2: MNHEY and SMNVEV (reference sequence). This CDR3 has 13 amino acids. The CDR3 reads CASSSRYTDTQYF. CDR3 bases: TGTGCCAGCAGTTCCCGGTACACAGATACGCAGTATTTT.

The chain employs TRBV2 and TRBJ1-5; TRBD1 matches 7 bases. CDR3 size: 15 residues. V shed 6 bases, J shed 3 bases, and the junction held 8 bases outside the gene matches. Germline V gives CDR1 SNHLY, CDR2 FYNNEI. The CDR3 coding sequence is TGTGCCAGCAGCCGGGACAGCCCAAACAATCAGCCCCAGCATTTT. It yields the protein CASSRDSPNNQPQHF.

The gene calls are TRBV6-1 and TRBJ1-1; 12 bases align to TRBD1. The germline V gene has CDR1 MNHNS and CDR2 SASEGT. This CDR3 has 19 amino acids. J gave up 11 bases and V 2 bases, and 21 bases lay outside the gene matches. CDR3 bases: TGTGCCAGCAGTGAAATAGTTTCCGGCGGGGTCGGGACAGGGGGCCGGGCTTTCTTT. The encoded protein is CASSEIVSGGVGTGGRAFF.

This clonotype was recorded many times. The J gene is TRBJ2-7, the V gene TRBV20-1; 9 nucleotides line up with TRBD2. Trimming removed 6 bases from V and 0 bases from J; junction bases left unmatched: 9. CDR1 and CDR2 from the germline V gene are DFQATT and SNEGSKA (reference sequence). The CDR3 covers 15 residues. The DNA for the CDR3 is TGCAGTGCCGGGGGGGCTAGCGGGATCTCCTACGAGCAGTACTTC. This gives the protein CSAGGASGISYEQYF.

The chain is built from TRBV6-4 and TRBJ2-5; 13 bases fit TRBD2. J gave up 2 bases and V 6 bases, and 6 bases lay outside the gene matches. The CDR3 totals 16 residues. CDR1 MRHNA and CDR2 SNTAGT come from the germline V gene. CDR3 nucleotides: TGTGCCAGCAGAGGGACTAGCGGGGCACCACAAGAGACCCAGTACTTC. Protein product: CASRGTSGAPQETQYF.

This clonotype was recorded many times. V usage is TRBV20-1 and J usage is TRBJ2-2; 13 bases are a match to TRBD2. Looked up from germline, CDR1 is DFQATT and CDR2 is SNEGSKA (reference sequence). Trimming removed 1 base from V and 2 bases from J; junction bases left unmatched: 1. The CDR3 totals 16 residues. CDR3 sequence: CSARGLAGGNTGELFF. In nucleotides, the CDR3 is TGCAGTGCTAGAGGACTAGCGGGGGGAAACACCGGGGAGCTGTTTTTT.

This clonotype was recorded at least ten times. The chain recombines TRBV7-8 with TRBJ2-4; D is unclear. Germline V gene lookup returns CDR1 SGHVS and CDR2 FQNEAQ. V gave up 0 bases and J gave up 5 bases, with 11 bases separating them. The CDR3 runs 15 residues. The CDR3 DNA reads TGTGCCAGCAGCTTAGCGCGAGATCCCCAAAACATTCAGTACTTC. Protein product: CASSLARDPQNIQYF.

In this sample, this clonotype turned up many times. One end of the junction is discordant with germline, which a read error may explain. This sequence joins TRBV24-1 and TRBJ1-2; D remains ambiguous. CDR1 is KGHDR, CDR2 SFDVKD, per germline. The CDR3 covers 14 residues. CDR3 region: CAPSGLQVPHGYTF. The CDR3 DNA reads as TGTGCCCCCAGTGGCCTACAAGTCCCACATGGCTACACCTTC.

The CDR3 coding sequence is TGCGCCAGCAGCCAAGAGGAACAGTTACACACTGAAGCTTTCTTT. Amino acids: CASSQEEQLHTEAFF. This sequence joins TRBV4-1 and TRBJ1-1; D gene unclear. The CDR3 spans 15 residues. V gave up 0 bases and J gave up 3 bases, with 11 bases separating them. Per the germline V gene, CDR1 is MGHRA and CDR2 is YSYEKL.

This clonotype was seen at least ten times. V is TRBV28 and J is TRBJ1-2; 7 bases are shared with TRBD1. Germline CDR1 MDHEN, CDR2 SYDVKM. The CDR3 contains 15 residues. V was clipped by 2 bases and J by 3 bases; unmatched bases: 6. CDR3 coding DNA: TGTGCCAGCAGTTTAGAAGAGGGGGCGTACTATGGCTACACCTTC. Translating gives CASSLEEGAYYGYTF.

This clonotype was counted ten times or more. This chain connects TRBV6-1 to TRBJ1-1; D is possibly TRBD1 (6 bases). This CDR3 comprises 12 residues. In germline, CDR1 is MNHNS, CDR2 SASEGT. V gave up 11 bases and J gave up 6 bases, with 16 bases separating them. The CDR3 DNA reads TGTGCCGCAAGAACAGGGTCCTCTGAAGCTTTCTTT. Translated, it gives CAARTGSSEAFF.

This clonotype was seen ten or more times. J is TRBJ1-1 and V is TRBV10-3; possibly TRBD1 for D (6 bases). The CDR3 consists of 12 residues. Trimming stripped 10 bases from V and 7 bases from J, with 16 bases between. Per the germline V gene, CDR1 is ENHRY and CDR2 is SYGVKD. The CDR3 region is CATLGGGGEAFF. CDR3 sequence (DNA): TGTGCCACCTTAGGTGGAGGGGGTGAAGCTTTCTTT.

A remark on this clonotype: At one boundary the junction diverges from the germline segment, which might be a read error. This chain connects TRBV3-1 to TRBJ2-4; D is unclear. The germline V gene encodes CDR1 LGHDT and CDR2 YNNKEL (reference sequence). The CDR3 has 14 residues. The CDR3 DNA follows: TGTGCCAGCACCCAAGGGATTACCAAAAACATTCAGTACTTC. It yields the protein CASTQGITKNIQYF.

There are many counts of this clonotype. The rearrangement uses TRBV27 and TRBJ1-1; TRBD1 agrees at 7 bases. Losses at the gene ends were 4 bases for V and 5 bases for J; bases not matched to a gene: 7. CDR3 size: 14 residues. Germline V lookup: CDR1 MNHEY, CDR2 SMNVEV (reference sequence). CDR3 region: CASSYQGGWTEAFF. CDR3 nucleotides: TGTGCCAGCAGTTACCAGGGGGGATGGACTGAAGCTTTCTTT.

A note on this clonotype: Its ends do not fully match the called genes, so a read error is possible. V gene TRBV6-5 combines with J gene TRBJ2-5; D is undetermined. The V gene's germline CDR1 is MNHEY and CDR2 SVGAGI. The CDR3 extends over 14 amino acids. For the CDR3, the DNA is TGTGCCAGCAGTTACTCGATTAGCCAAGAGACCGAGTACTTC. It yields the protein CASSYSISQETEYF.

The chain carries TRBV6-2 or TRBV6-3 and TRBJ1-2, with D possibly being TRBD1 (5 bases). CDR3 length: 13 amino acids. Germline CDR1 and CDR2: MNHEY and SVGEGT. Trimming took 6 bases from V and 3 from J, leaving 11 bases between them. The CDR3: CASRGTADYGYTF. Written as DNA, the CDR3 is TGTGCCAGCAGGGGGACGGCGGACTATGGCTACACCTTC.

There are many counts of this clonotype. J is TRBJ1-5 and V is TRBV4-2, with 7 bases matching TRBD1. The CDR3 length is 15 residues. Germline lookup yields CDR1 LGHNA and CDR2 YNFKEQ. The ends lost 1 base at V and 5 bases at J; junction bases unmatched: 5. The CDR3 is CASSQGAGGYQPQHF. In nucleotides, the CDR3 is TGTGCCAGCAGCCAAGGCGCAGGGGGTTATCAGCCCCAGCATTTT.

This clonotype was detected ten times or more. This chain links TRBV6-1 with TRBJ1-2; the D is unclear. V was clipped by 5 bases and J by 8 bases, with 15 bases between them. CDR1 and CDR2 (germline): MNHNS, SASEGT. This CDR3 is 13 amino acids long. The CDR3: CASSQGPGLGYTF. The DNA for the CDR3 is TGTGCCAGCAGTCAAGGACCGGGATTAGGCTACACCTTC.

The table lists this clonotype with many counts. Here the CDR3 reads CASRSHYRDGGELFF. In nucleotides, the CDR3 is TGTGCCAGCCGCTCCCATTACAGGGATGGCGGGGAGCTGTTTTTT. The chain has TRBV27 and TRBJ2-2; D might be TRBD1 (6 bases). The ends were cut back, 8 bases at V and 7 bases at J, with 20 bases in the middle. Germline V gene sequence: CDR1 MNHEY, CDR2 SMNVEV (reference sequence). The CDR3 is 15 residues long.

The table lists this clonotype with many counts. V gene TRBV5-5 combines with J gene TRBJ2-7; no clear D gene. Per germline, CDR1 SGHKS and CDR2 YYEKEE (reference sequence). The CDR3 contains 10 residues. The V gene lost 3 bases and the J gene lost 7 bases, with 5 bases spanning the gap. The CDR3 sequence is CASSSTEQYF. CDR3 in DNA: TGTGCCAGCAGCTCGACGGAGCAGTACTTC. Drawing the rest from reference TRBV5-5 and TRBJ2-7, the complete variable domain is DAGVTQSPTHLIKTRGQQVTLRCSPISGHKSVSWYQQVLGQGPQFIFQYYEKEERGRGNFPDRFSARQFPNYSSELNVNALLLGDSALYLCASSSTEQYFGPGTRLTVT.

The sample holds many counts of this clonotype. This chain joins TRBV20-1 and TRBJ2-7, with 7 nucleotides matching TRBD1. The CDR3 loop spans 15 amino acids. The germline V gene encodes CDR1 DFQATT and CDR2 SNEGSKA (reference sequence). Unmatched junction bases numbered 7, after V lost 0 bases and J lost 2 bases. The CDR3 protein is CSAREIGGPAYEQYF. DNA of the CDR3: TGCAGTGCTAGAGAAATAGGGGGCCCAGCCTACGAGCAGTACTTC.

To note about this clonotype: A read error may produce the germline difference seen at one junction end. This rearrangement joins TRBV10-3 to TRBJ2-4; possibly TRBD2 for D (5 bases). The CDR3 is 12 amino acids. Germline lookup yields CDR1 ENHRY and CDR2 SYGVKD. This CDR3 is CASSFEGYIQYF. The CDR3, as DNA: TGTGCCAGCAGTTTTGAGGGTTACATTCAGTACTTC.

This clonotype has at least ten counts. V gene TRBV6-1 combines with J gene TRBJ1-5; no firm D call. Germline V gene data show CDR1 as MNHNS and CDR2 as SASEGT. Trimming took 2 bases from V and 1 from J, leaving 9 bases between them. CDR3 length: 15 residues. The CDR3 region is CASSETWRSNQPQHF. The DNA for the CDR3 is TGTGCCAGCAGTGAAACTTGGAGGAGCAATCAGCCCCAGCATTTT.

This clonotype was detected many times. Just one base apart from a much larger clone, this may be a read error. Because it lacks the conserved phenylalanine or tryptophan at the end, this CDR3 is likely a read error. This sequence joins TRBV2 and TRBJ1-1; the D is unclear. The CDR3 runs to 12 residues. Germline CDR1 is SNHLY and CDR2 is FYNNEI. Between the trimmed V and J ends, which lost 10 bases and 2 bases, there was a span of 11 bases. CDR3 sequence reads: CANWAANTEAFL. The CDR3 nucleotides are TGTGCCAACTGGGCGGCTAACACTGAAGCTTTCCTT.

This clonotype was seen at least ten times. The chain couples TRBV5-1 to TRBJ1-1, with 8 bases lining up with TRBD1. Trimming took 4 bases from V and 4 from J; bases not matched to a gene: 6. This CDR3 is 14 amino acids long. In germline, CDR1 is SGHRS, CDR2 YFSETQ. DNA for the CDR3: TGCGCCAGCAGCACCGGACAGGGAGGCACTGAAGCTTTCTTT. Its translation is CASSTGQGGTEAFF.

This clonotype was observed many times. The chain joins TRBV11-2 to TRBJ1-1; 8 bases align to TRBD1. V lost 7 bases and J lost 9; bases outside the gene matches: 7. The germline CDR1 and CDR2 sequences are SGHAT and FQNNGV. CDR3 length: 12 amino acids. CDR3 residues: CASTIQGGKAFF. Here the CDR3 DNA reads TGTGCCAGCACCATACAGGGGGGGAAAGCTTTCTTT.

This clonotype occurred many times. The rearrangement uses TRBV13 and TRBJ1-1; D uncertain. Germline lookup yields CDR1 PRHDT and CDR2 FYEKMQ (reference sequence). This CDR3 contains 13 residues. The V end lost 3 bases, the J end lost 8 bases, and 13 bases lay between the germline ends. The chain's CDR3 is CASSFRGHPEAFF. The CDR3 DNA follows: TGTGCCAGCAGCTTTCGCGGGCACCCAGAAGCTTTCTTT.

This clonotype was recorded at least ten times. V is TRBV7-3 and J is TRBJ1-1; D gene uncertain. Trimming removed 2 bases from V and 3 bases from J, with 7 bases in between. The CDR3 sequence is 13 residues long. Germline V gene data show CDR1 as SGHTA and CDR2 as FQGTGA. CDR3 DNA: TGTGCCAGCAGCTTAGAGGCAGACACTGAAGCTTTCTTT. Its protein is CASSLEADTEAFF.